This T cell receptor (beta chain) came from a study of T cells in Graves' hyperthyroidism and ophthalmopathy. The source material, RNA transcripts, was used to amplify TCR beta CDR3 regions. HTBI primers were the set used in a first-round RT-PCR of the TCR CDR3. TCRdb used MiXCR to reprocess the multiplex PCR reads, holding one entry per CDR3 protein. This sample carries 650,000 to 800,000 distinct CDR3 sequences, approximately 42% of them seen once, and the ten largest clones take roughly 7.2%. The CDR3 runs 16 residues. Germline V lookup: CDR1 SGHDT, CDR2 YYEEEE. The V and J ends lost 4 bases and 6 bases respectively, with 19 bases between them. This clonotype was counted only a few times.

This sequence originates from an adult man with Graves' disease, either hyperthyroidism or ophthalmopathy (not recorded which). The chain uses TRBV5-6 and TRBJ1-4; D is possibly TRBD1 (6 bases). The sequenced sample consisted of peripheral blood or thyroid tissue (not recorded which). DNA of the CDR3: TGTGCCAGCAGCCAAGATCTCAACAGGGCCGATGAAAAACTGTTTTTT. This encodes CASSQDLNRADEKLFF.